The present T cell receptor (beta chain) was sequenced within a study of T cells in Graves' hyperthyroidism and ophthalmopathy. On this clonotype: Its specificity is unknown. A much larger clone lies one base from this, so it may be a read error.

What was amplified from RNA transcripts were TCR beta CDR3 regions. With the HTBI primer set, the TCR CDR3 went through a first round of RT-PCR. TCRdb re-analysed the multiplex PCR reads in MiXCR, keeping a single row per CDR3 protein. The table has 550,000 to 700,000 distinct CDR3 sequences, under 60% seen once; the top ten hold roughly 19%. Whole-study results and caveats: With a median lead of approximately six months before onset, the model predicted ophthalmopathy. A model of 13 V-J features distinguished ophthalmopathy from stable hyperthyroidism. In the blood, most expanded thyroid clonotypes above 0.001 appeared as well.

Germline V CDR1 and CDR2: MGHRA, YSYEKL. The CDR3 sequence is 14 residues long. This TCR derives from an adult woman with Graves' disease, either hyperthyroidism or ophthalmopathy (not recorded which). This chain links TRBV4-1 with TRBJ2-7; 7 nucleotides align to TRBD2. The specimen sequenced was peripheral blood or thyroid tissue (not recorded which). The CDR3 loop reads CAGSQVTSDYEQYF. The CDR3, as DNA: TGCGCCGGCAGCCAAGTAACTAGCGACTACGAGCAGTACTTC.